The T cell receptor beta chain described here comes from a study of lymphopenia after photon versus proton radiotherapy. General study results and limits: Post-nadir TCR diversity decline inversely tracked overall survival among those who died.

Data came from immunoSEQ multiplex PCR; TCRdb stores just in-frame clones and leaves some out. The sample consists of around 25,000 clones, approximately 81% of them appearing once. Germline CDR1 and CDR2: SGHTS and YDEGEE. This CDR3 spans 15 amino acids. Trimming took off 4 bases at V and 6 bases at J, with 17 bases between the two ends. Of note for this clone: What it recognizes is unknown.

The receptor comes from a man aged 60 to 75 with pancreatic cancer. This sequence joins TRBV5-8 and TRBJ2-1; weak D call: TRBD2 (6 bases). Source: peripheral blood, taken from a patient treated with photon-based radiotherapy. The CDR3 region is CASSPGTFQSNEQFF. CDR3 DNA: TGTGCCAGCAGCCCTGGGACTTTCCAATCCAATGAGCAGTTCTTC.